This TCR beta chain was observed in a study of technical replicates of blood from a few donors. V was cut by 3 bases and J by 2 bases, with 11 bases left in between. The CDR3 length is 15 residues. Germline-derived CDR1 and CDR2 are LGHNA and YSLEER. Repertoires were generated with immunoSEQ multiplex PCR, while TCRdb's copy carries only in-frame clones and drops some. The data contain tens of thousands of clones, 75% to 95% of them seen just once; the ten biggest clones take up 0.39%. Sequencing was carried out using T cells isolated from PBMCs. The sequence was collected from a human donor in good health. The chain recombines TRBV4-3 with TRBJ2-1; maybe TRBD2 (5 bases). CDR3 region: CASSHRTPAYNEQFF. CDR3 DNA sequence: TGCGCCAGCAGCCACCGGACTCCGGCCTACAATGAGCAGTTCTTC.